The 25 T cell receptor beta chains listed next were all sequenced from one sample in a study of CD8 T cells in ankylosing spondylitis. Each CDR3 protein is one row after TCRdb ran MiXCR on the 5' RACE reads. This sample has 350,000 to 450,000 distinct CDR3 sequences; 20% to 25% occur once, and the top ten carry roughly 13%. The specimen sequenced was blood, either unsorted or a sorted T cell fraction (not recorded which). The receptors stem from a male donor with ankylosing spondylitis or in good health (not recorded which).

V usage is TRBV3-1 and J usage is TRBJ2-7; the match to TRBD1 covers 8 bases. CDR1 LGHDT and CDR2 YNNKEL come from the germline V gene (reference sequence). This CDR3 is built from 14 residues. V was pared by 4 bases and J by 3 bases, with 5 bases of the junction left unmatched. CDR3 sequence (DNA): TGTGCCAGCAGCCGCCGGACAGGGCACTACGAGCAGTACTTC. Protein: CASSRRTGHYEQYF.

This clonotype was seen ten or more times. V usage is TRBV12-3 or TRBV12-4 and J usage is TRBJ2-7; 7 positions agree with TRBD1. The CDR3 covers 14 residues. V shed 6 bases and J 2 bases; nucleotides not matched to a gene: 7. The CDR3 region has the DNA TGTGCCAGCAGCCCCGGGACAGTCACCTACGAGCAGTACTTC. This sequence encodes CASSPGTVTYEQYF.

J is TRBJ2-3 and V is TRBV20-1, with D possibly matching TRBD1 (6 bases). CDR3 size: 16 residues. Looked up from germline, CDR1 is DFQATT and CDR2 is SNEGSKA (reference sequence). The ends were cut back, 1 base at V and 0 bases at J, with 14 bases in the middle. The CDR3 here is CSARVFLGGSTDTQYF. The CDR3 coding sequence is TGCAGTGCTAGAGTCTTTTTAGGGGGTAGCACAGATACGCAGTATTTT.

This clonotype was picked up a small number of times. The CDR3 is CASSLDRDRMFF. For the CDR3, the DNA is TGTGCCAGCAGCCTAGACAGGGATAGGATGTTTTTT. The chain joins TRBV7-9 to TRBJ1-4, with TRBD1 matching 7 bases. The CDR3 is 12 amino acids. Germline values: CDR1 SEHNR, CDR2 FQNEAQ (reference sequence). The V and J ends lost 5 bases and 15 bases, in that order; junction bases with no gene match: 9.

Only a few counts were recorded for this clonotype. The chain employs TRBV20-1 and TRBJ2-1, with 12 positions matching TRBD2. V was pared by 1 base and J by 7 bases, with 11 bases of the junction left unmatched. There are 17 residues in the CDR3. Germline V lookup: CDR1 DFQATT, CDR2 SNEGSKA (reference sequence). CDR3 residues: CSARAFGLAGPINEQFF. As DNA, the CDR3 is TGCAGTGCTAGAGCTTTCGGACTAGCGGGGCCCATTAATGAGCAGTTCTTC.

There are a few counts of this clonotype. CDR3 bases: TGTGCCAGCAGCTTTTGGCCCGGGTACGAGCAGTACTTC. The encoded protein is CASSFWPGYEQYF. This chain connects TRBV5-6 to TRBJ2-7; no definite D call. The CDR3 totals 13 residues. The V gene's germline CDR1 is SGHDT and CDR2 YYEEEE. Trimming removed 2 bases at V and 4 bases at J, with 10 bases between.

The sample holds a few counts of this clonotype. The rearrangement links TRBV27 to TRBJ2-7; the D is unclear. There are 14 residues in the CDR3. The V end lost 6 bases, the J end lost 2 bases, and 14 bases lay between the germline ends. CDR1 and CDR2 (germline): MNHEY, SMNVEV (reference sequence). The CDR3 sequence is CASSPSGPTYEQYF. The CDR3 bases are TGTGCCAGCAGCCCTTCGGGCCCCACCTACGAGCAGTACTTC.

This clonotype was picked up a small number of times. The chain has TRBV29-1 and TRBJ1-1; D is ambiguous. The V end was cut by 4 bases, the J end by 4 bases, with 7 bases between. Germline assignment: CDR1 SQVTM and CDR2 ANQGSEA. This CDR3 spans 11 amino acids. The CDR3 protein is CSVALGTEAFF. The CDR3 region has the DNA TGCAGCGTTGCTTTGGGCACTGAAGCTTTCTTT.

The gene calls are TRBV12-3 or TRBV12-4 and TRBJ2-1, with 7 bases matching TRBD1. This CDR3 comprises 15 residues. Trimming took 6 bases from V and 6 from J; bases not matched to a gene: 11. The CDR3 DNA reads TGTGCCAGCAGCCCGACAGGGACGGTACCCAATGAGCAGTTCTTC. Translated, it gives CASSPTGTVPNEQFF.

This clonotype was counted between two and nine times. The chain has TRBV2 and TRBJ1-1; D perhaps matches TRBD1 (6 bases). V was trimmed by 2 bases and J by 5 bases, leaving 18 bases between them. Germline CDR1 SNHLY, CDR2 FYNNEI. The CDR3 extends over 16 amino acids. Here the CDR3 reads CASSELKGDTGTEAFF. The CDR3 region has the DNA TGTGCCAGCAGTGAATTGAAGGGGGATACAGGGACTGAAGCTTTCTTT.

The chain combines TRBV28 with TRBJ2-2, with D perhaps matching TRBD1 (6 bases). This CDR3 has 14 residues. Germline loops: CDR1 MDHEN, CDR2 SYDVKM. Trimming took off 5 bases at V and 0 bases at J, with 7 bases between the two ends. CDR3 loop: CASSGQPNTGELFF. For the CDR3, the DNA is TGTGCCAGCAGTGGACAGCCGAACACCGGGGAGCTGTTTTTT. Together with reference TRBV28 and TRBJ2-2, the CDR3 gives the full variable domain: DVKVTQSSRYLVKRTGEKVFLECVQDMDHENMFWYRQDPGLGLRLIYFSYDVKMKEKGDIPEGYSVSREKKERFSLILESASTNQTSMYLCASSGQPNTGELFFGEGSRLTVL.

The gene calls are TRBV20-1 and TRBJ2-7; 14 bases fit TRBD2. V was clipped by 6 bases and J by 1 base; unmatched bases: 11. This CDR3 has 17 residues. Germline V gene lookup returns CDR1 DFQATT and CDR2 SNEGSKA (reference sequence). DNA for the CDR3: TGCAGTGCCGATCCGGGACTAGCGGGGGCCCGATCCTACGAGCAGTACTTC. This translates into CSADPGLAGARSYEQYF.

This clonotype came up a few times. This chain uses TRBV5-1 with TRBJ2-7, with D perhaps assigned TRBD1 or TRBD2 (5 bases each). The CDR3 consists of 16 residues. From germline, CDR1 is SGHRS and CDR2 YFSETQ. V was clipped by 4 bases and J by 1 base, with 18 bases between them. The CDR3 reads CASSHGTPGVSYEQYF. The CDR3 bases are TGCGCCAGCAGCCACGGGACCCCCGGGGTATCCTACGAGCAGTACTTC.

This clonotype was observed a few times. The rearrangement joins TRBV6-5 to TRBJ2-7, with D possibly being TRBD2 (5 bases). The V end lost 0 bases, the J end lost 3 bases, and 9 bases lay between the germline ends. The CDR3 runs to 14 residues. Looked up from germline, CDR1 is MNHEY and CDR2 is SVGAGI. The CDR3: CASSYSTTGYEQYF. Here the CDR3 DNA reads TGTGCCAGCAGTTACTCGACTACCGGCTACGAGCAGTACTTC.

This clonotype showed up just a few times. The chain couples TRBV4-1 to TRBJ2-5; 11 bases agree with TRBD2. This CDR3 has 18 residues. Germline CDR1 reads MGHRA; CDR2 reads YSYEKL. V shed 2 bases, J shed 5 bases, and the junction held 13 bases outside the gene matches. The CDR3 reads CASSQYFGTSGTQETQYF. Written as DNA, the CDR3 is TGCGCCAGCAGCCAATATTTCGGGACTAGCGGTACTCAGGAGACCCAGTACTTC.

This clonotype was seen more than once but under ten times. The CDR3 protein is CASSETGSNTEAFF. CDR3 nucleotides: TGTGCCAGCAGCGAAACCGGGTCGAACACTGAAGCTTTCTTT. The chain is built from TRBV9 and TRBJ1-1; D is unclear. Trimming removed 3 bases at V and 1 base at J, with 10 bases between. Per the germline V gene, CDR1 is SGDLS and CDR2 is YYNGEE. CDR3 length equals 14 residues.

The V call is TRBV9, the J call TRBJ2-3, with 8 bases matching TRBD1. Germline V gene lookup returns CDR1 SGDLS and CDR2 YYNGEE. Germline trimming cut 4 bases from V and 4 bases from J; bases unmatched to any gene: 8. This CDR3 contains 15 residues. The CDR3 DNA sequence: TGTGCCAGCAGCACCACAGGGGGTAGTGCAGATACGCAGTATTTT. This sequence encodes CASSTTGGSADTQYF.

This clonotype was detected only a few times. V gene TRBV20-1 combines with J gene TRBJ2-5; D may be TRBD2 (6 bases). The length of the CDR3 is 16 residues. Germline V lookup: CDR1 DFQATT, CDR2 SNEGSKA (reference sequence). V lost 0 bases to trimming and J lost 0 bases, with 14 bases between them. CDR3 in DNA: TGCAGTGCTAGAGATCGGGACTGGCAGGACCAAGAGACCCAGTACTTC. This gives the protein CSARDRDWQDQETQYF.

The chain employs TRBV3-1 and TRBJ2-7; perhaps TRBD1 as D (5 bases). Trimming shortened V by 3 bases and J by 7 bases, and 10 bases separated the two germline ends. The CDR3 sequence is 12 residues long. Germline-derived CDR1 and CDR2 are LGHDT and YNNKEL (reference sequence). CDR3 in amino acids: CASSHPSGEQYF. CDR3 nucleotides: TGTGCCAGCAGCCATCCGTCAGGGGAGCAGTACTTC.

CDR3 nucleotides: TGTGCCATGGGGACTAGCGGGGGGGAGTACGAGCAGTACTTC. Its protein product is CAMGTSGGEYEQYF. The chain recombines TRBV10-3 with TRBJ2-7, with 16 bases aligning to TRBD2. The trim removed 9 bases at V and 4 bases at J, leaving 3 bases unmatched. The germline CDR1 and CDR2 sequences are ENHRY and SYGVKD. The CDR3 is 14 residues long.

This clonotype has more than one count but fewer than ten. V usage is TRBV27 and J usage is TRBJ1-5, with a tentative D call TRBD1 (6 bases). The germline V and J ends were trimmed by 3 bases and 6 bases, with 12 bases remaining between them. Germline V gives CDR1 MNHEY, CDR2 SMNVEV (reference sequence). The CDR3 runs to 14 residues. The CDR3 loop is CASSFEGGGQPQHF. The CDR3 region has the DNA TGTGCCAGCAGTTTTGAAGGGGGAGGTCAGCCCCAGCATTTT.

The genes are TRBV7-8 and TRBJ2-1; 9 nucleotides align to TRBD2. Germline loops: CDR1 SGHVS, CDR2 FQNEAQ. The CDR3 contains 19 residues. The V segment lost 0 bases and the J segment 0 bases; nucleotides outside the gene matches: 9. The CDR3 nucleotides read TGTGCCAGCAGCTTAGCTGCGGGGGGGCCACTGAGCTCCTACAATGAGCAGTTCTTC. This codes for CASSLAAGGPLSSYNEQFF.

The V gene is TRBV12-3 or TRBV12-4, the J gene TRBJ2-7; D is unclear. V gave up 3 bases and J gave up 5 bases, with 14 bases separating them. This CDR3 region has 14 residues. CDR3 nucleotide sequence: TGTGCCAGCAGTTTGGGTCTGTCTGTTAACGAGCAGTACTTC. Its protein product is CASSLGLSVNEQYF.

CDR3 region: CASSLGNPYEQYF. The CDR3 DNA reads TGTGCCAGCAGTTTAGGAAACCCCTACGAGCAGTACTTC. The V and J genes are TRBV12-3 or TRBV12-4 and TRBJ2-7; D is undetermined. CDR3 length equals 13 residues. Trimming stripped 1 base from V and 2 bases from J, with 6 bases between.

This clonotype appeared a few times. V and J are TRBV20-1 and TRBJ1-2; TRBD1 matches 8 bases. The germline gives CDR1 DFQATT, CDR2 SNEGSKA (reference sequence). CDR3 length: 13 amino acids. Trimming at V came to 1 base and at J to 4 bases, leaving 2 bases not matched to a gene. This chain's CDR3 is CSARGTGIYGYTF. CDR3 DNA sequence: TGCAGTGCTAGAGGGACAGGGATCTATGGCTACACCTTC.